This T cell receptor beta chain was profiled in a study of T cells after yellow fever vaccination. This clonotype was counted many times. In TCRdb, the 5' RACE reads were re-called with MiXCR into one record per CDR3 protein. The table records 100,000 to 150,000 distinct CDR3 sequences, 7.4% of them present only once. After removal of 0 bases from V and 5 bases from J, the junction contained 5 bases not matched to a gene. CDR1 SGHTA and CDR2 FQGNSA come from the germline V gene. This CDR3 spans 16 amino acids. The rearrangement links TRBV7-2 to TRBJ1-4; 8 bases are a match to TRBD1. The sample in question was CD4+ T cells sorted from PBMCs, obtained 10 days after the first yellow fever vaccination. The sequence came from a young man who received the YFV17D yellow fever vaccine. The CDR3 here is CASSLARGQANEKLFF. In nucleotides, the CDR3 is TGTGCCAGCAGCTTAGCGAGGGGACAGGCCAATGAAAAACTGTTTTTT.